This T cell receptor (beta chain) is drawn from a study of shared clonotypes between healthy human individuals. TCRdb keeps only in-frame clones here, not all; method: immunoSEQ multiplex PCR. The table shows roughly 2.5 million clones, with just over 90% occurring only once. The CDR3 has 15 residues. Per germline, CDR1 ENHRY and CDR2 SYGVKD. Germline trimming cut 6 bases from V and 5 bases from J; bases unmatched to any gene: 6. The sample taken for sequencing was naive CD4+ T cells sorted from blood. Subset denoted: CD45RA+ positively selected. The chain is built from TRBV10-3 and TRBJ2-2; 10 bases align to TRBD2. The sequence came from a man between 18 and 35 years old in good health. In nucleotides, the CDR3 is TGTGCCATCAGCTTAGCGGGAGGAGAGACCGGGGAGCTGTTTTTT. Amino acids: CAISLAGGETGELFF.